What follows describes a single T cell receptor (beta chain). There is no known antigen for this receptor. Base qualities are not provided; no much larger clone lies one nucleotide away. These data originate in a study of blood T cells in healthy people across ages (dated by TCRdb to between 2014 and 2017). Study-wide context: Template switching captured roughly one uniquely barcoded TCR beta cDNA molecule per two T cells in model experiments. Using deep sequencing normalized with unique cDNA molecular identifiers, the study measured how TCR beta repertoire diversity changes with age. For two donors (one aged 18 to 29 and one aged 80 or older), the study analyzed two additional independent replicas of 1 million unique cDNA reads from the same blood draw. To avoid experimental bias, donors of different ages were randomly spread across the sequencing lanes. Four age groups were formed from the donors: young (average 16 years), middle-aged (around 40), aged (62) and long-lived (around 82). Study-level results and caveats: Because donor CMV infection status was unknown, age-related changes in expanded clonotypes were potentially confounded. There was a strong correlation between observed TCR beta diversity and the percentage of naive T cells measured by flow cytometry. Conclusive comparison of naive and antigen-experienced compartments was prevented by the profiling of bulk unsorted PBMCs. Estimates of total diversity based on one million sequenced T cells were regarded as lower bounds and as underestimates. Compared with the aged group, more naive CD4+ T cells, fewer expanded clones and increased TCR diversity were shown by the long-lived group, suggesting age selection. As age increased, observed TCR beta diversity per million T cells dropped in a roughly linear way, and a significant reduction was already evident by age about 40.

Cut back by 4 bases and 4 bases, the V and J ends lie 13 bases apart. The CDR3 covers 14 residues, taking in both the cysteine and the phenylalanine. Only CDR3 DNA is held: 42 bases, read in frame from base 1. From a lookup of the germline V gene, CDR1 and CDR2 are LGHNA and YNFKEQ. The library relied on 5' RACE. Instrument on record: Illumina HiSeq 2500. A second PCR of 7 to 11 cycles was performed with a sample-barcoded 5' primer and a J-beta primer mix. Each TCR beta cDNA molecule received a unique molecular identifier from a template-switch 5' adaptor carrying 12 random nucleotides. Each sample yielded at least 3 million CDR3-containing paired-end reads. The Mint cDNA synthesis kit, primed by a TRBC-specific oligonucleotide, was used to synthesize first-strand cDNA from all RNA. Following uracil-DNA glycosylase treatment, a first 18-cycle PCR with universal primers M1SS and BC2_uni_R was performed on all cDNA. As for the original processing: Each sample was normalized by randomly selecting 1 million high-quality reads, each carrying a distinct molecular identifier. Instead of being binned into consensus sequences, reads that shared molecular identifiers were thrown out. CDR3 identification, clonotype clustering and error correction used MiTCR with a Q25 quality threshold and the strictest error-elimination algorithm. A nonparametric unseen species model with Euler transformation was used to estimate a lower bound on total TCR beta diversity. TCRdb passed the public sequencing reads through fastp at Q25 and MiXCR, retaining productive beta sequences. Entries are consolidated by CDR3 protein sequence, retaining the most common genes and DNA. TCRdb's processing, not the study's, gives the V and J calls here. This sample gives 1.5 million or so distinct CDR3 sequences in total; about 42% of them show up just once. The ten largest clones add up to approximately 4% of the sample.

Donors were 39 systemically healthy Caucasian individuals from Russia aged 6 to 90 years. Each donor gave ten milliliters of peripheral blood, drawn into EDTA-treated Vacutainer tubes. Ficoll-Paque density-gradient centrifugation was used to isolate PBMCs, with at least 6 million obtained per sample. Total RNA, at least 5 micrograms per sample, was extracted from PBMCs with Trizol reagent. For every donor, flow cytometry on a PBMC aliquot measured the percentage of naive CD45RAhigh/CD27high T cells. The TCR was taken from a woman aged 18-29 years in good health. The rearranged chain carries TRBV4-2 and TRBJ1-1; a tentative D call is TRBD1 (5 bases match). Sequencing input: blood. The CDR3 here reads CASSLPRGTTEAFF. The bases are TGTGCCAGCAGCCTCCCCCGGGGGACCACTGAAGCTTTCTTT.